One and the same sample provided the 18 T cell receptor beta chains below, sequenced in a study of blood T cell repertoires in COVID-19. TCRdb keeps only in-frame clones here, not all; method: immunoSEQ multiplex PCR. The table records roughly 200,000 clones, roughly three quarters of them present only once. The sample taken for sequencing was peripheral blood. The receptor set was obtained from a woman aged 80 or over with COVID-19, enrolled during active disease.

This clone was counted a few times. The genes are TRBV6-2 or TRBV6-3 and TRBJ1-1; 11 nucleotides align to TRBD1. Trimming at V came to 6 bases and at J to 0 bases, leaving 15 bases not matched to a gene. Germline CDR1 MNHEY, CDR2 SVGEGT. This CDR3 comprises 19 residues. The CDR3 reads CASSTFVRTGGYLNTEAFF. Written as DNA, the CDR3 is TGTGCCAGCAGCACATTCGTGCGGACAGGGGGCTACTTGAACACTGAAGCTTTCTTT.

CDR3 loop: CASSLVGAGANVLTF. Here the CDR3 DNA reads TGTGCCAGTTCTCTTGTGGGGGCCGGGGCCAACGTCCTGACTTTC. The genes are TRBV9 and TRBJ2-6; D possibly corresponds to TRBD1 (6 bases). V was trimmed by 8 bases and J by 4 bases, leaving 16 bases between them. From germline, CDR1 is SGDLS and CDR2 YYNGEE. The CDR3 is 15 amino acids.

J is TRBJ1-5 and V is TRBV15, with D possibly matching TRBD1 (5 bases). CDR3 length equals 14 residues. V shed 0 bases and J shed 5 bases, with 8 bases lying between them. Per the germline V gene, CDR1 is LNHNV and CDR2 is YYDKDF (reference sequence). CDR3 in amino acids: CATSRDGGDQPQHF. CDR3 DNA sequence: TGTGCCACCAGCAGAGATGGGGGGGATCAGCCCCAGCATTTT.

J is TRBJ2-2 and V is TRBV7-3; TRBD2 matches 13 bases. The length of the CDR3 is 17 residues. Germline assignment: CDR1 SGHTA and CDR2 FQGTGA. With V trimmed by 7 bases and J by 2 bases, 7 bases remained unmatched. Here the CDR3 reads CASTRLAGGLNTGELFF. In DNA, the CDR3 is TGTGCCAGCACCAGACTAGCGGGGGGCCTTAACACCGGGGAGCTGTTTTTT.

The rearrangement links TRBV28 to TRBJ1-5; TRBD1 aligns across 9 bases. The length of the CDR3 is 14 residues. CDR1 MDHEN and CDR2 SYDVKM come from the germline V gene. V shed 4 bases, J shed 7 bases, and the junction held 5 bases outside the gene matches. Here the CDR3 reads CASSSTGGEQPQHF. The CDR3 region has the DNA TGTGCCAGCAGTTCCACAGGGGGCGAACAGCCCCAGCATTTT. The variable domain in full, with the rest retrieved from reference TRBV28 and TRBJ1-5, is DVKVTQSSRYLVKRTGEKVFLECVQDMDHENMFWYRQDPGLGLRLIYFSYDVKMKEKGDIPEGYSVSREKKERFSLILESASTNQTSMYLCASSSTGGEQPQHFGDGTRLSIL.

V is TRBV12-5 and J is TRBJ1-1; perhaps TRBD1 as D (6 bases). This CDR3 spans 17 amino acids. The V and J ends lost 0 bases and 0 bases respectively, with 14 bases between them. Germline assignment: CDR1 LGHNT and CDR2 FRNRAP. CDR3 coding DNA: TGTGCTAGTGGTTTGGTGAGGGGGTCCCTCATGAACACTGAAGCTTTCTTT. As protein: CASGLVRGSLMNTEAFF.

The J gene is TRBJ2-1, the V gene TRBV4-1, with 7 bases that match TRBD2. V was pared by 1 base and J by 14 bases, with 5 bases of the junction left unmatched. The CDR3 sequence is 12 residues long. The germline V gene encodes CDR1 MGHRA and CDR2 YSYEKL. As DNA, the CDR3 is TGCGCCAGCAGCCAAGGTGGACTAGAAAAGTTCTTC. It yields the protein CASSQGGLEKFF.

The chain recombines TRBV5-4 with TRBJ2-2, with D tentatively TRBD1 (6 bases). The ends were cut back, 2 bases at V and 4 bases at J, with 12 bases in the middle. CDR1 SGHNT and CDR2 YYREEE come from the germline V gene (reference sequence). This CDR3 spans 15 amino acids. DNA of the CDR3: TGTGCCAGCAGCTTCTCAGGGGTAGGCACCGGGGAGCTGTTTTTT. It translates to CASSFSGVGTGELFF.

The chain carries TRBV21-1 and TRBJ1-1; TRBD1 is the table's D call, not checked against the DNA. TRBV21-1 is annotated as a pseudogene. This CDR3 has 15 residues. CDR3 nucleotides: TGTGCCAGCAGCAAATTAGTACAGGCCCTGCTGAGTGCTTTCTTT. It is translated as CASSKLVQALLSAFF.

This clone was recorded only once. This CDR3 is CASSRQLYNSPLHF. The CDR3, as DNA: TGTGCCAGCAGCCGACAGCTTTATAATTCACCCCTCCACTTT. The chain uses TRBV7-9 and TRBJ1-6, with D possibly matching TRBD1 (5 bases). The CDR3 contains 14 residues. The germline CDR1 and CDR2 sequences are SEHNR and FQNEAQ (reference sequence). V lost 5 bases to trimming and J lost 4 bases, with 9 bases between them.

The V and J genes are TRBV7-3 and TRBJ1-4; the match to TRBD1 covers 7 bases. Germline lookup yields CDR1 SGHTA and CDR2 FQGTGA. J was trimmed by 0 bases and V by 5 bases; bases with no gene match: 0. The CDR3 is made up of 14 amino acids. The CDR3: CASSTGATNEKLFF. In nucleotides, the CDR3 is TGTGCCAGCAGCACAGGGGCAACTAATGAAAAACTGTTTTTT.

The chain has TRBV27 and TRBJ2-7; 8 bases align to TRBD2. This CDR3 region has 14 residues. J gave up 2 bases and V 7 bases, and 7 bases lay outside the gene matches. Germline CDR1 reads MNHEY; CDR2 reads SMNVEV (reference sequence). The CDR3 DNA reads TGTGCCAGCAAGCGGCTAGCGGGCCCCTACGAGCAGTACTTC. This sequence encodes CASKRLAGPYEQYF.

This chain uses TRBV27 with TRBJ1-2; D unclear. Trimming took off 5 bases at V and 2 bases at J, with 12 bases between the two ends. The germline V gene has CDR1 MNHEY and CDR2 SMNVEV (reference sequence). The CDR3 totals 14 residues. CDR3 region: CASSPRGGNYGYTF. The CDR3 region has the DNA TGTGCCAGCAGTCCCCGTGGAGGAAACTATGGCTACACCTTC.

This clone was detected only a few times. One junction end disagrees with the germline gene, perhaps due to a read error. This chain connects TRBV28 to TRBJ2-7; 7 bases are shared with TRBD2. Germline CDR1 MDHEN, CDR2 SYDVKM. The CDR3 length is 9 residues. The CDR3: CASRPSGSF. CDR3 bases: TGTGCCAGCAGACCTAGCGGTAGCTTC. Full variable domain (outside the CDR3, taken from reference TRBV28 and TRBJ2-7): DVKVTQSSRYLVKRTGEKVFLECVQDMDHENMFWYRQDPGLGLRLIYFSYDVKMKEKGDIPEGYSVSREKKERFSLILESASTNQTSMYLCASRPSGSFGPGTRLTVT.

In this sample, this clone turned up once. CDR3: CASSQDYRGTSGNEQFF. Written as DNA, the CDR3 is TGTGCCAGCAGCCAAGATTATAGGGGGACTAGCGGCAATGAGCAGTTCTTC. The chain joins TRBV4-2 to TRBJ2-1; 11 nucleotides align to TRBD2. Germline V CDR1 and CDR2: LGHNA, YNFKEQ. With 0 bases clipped from V and 6 bases from J, the junction kept 7 bases outside the gene matches. The length of the CDR3 is 17 residues.

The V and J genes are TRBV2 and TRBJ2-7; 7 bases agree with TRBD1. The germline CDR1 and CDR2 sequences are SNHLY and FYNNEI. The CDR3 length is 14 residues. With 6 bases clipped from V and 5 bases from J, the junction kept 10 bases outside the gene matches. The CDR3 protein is CASRNTGTANEQYF. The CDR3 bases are TGTGCCAGCAGGAATACCGGGACAGCCAACGAGCAGTACTTC.

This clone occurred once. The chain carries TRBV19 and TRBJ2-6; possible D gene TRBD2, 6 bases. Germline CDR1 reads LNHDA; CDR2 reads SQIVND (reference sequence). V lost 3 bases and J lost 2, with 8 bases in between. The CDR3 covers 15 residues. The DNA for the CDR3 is TGTGCCAGTAGTATTAGGAGGGCTGGGGCCAACGTCCTGACTTTC. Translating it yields CASSIRRAGANVLTF. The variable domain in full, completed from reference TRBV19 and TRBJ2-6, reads DGGITQSPKYLFRKEGQNVTLSCEQNLNHDAMYWYRQDPGQGLRLIYYSQIVNDFQKGDIAEGYSVSREKKESFPLTVTSAQKNPTAFYLCASSIRRAGANVLTFGAGSRLTVL.

CDR3 nucleotides: TGTGCCAGCAGTCACAGGACAGGGGGCTATGAGACCCAGTACTTC. As protein: CASSHRTGGYETQYF. V is TRBV27 and J is TRBJ2-5, with 11 bases identical to TRBD1. Germline assignment: CDR1 MNHEY and CDR2 SMNVEV (reference sequence). This CDR3 has 15 amino acids. V shed 5 bases and J 5 bases; nucleotides not matched to a gene: 7.